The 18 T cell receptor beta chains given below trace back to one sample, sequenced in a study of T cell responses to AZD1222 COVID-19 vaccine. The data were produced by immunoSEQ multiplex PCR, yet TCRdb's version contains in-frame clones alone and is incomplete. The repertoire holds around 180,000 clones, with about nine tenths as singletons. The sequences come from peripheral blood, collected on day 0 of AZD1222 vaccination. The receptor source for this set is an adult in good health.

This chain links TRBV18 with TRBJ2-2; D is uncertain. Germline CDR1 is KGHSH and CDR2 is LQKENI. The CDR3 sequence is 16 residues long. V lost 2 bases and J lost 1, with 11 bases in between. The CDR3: CASSPEGLWNTGELFF. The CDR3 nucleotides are TGTGCCAGCTCACCAGAAGGGCTTTGGAACACCGGGGAGCTGTTTTTT.

This CDR3 reads CASSFPGQPQHF. The CDR3 DNA is TGTGCCAGCAGCTTCCCCGGCCAGCCCCAGCATTTT. The chain combines TRBV7-2 with TRBJ1-5; no definite D call. This CDR3 is 12 amino acids long. Germline loops: CDR1 SGHTA, CDR2 FQGNSA. The germline V and J ends were trimmed by 3 bases and 7 bases, with 7 bases remaining between them. Looking up the rest from reference TRBV7-2 and TRBJ1-5 gives the full variable domain: GAGVSQSPSNKVTEKGKDVELRCDPISGHTALYWYRQSLGQGLEFLIYFQGNSAPDKSGLPSDRFSAERTGGSVSTLTIQRTQQEDSAVYLCASSFPGQPQHFGDGTRLSIL.

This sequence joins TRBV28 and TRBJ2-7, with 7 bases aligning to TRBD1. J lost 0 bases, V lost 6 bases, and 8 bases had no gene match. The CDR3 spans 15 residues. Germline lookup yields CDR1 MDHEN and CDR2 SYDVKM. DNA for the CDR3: TGTGCCAGCAGCCACTCGGGACAGTCCTCCTACGAGCAGTACTTC. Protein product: CASSHSGQSSYEQYF.

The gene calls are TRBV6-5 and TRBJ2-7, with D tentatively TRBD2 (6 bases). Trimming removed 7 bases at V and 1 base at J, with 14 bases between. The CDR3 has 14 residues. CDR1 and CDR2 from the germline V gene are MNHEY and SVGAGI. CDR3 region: CASNAIGGSYEQYF. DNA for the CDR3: TGTGCCAGCAACGCGATTGGAGGGTCCTACGAGCAGTACTTC.

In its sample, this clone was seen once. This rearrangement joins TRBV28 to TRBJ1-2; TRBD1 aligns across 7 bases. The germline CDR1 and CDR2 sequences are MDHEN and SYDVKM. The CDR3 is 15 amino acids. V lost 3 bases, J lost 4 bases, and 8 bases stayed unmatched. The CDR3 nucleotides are TGTGCCAGCAGTTTTCCCACAGGGGTTGCCTATGGCTACACCTTC. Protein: CASSFPTGVAYGYTF.

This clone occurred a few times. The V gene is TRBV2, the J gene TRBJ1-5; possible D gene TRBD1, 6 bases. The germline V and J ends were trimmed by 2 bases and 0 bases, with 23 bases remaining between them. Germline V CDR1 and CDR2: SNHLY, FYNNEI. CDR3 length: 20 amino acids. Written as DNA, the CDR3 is TGTGCCAGCAGTGAAATGGGACGGGGGCTACTTAGAAATAGCAATCAGCCCCAGCATTTT. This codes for CASSEMGRGLLRNSNQPQHF. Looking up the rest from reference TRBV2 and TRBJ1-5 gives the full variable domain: EPEVTQTPSHQVTQMGQEVILRCVPISNHLYFYWYRQILGQKVEFLVSFYNNEISEKSEIFDDQFSVERPDGSNFTLKIRSTKLEDSAMYFCASSEMGRGLLRNSNQPQHFGDGTRLSIL.

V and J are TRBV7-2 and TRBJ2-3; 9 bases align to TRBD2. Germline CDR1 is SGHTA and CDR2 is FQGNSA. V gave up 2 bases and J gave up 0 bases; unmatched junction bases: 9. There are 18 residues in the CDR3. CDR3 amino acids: CASSLTSATSGSTDTQYF. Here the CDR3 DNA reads TGTGCCAGCAGCTTAACATCAGCGACTAGCGGAAGCACAGATACGCAGTATTTT.

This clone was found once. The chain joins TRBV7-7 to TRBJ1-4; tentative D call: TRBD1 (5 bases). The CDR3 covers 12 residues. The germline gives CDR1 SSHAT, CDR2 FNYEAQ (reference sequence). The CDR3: CASGPWAGELFF. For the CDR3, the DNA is TGTGCTAGCGGGCCCTGGGCGGGGGAACTGTTTTTT.

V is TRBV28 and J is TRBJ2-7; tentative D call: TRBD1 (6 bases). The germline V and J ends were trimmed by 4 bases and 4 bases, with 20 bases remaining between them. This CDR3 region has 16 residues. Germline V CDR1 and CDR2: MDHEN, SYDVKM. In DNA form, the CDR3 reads TGTGCCAGCAGTTCCCCCGGCGGCAGGGGTACGTACGAGCAGTACTTC. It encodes CASSSPGGRGTYEQYF.

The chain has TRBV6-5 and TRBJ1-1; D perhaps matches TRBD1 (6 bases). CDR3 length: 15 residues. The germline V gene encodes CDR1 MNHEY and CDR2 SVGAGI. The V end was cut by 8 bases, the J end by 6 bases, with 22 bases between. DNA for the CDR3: TGTGCCAGCCTCCCCCAGGGGCGGCAAGTCGCTGAAGCTTTCTTT. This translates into CASLPQGRQVAEAFF.

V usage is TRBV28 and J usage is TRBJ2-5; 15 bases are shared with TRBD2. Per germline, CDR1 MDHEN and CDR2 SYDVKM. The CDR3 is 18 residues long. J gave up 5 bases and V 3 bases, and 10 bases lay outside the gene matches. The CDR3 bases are TGTGCCAGCAGTTTTCGGTTTGGACTAGCGGGGGGGTTGGAGACCCAGTACTTC. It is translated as CASSFRFGLAGGLETQYF.

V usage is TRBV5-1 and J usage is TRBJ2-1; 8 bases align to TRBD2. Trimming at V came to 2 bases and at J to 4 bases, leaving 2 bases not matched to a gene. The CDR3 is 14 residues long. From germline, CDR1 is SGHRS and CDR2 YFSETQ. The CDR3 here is CASSLAGAYNEQFF. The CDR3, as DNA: TGCGCCAGCAGCTTAGCGGGAGCGTACAATGAGCAGTTCTTC.

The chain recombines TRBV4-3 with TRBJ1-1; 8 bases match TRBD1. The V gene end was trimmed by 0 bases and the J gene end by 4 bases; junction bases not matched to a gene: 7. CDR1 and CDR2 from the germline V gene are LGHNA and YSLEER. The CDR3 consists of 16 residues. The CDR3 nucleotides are TGCGCCAGCAGCCAAGATAGGGGACAGGCGCGCACTGAAGCTTTCTTT. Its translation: CASSQDRGQARTEAFF.

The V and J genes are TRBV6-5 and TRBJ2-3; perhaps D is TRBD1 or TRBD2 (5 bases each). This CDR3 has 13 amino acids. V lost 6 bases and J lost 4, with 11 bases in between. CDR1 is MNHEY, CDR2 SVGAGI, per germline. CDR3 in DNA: TGTGCCAGCAGGGCCCGAGGGGCAGATACGCAGTATTTT. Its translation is CASRARGADTQYF.

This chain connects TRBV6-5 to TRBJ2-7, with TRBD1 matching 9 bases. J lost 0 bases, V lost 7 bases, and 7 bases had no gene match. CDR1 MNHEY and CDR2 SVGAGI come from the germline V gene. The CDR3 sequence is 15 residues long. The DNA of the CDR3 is TGTGCCAGCAAAACCGGGACAGGGTACTCCTACGAGCAGTACTTC. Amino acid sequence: CASKTGTGYSYEQYF.

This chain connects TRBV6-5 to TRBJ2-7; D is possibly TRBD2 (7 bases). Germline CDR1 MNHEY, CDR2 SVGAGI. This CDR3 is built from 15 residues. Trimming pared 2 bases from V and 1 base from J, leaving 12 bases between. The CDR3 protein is CASSYTGGASYEQYF. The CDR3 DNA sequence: TGTGCCAGCAGTTACACGGGGGGCGCTTCCTACGAGCAGTACTTC.

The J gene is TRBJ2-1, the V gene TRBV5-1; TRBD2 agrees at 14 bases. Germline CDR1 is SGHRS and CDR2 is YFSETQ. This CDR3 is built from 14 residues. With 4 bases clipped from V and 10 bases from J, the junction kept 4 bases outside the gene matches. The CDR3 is CASSPGTSGGEQFF. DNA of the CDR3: TGCGCCAGCAGCCCTGGGACTAGCGGGGGCGAGCAGTTCTTC.

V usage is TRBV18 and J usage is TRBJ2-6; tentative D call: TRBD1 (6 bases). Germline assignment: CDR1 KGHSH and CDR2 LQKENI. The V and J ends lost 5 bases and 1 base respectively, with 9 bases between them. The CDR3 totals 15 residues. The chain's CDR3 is CASSEQGSGANVLTF. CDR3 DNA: TGTGCCAGCTCAGAACAGGGATCTGGGGCCAACGTCCTGACTTTC.